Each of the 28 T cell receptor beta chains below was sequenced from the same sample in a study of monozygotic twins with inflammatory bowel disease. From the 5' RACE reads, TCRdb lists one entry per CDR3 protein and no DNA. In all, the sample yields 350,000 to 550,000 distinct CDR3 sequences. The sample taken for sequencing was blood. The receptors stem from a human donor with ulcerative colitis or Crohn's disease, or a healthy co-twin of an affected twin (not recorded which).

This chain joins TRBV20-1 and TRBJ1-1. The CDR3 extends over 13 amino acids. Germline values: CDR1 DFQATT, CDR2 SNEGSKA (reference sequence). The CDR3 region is CSARFGGRDGAFF.

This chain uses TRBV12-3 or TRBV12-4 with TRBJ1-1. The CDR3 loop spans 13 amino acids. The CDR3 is CASSLTSNTEAFF.

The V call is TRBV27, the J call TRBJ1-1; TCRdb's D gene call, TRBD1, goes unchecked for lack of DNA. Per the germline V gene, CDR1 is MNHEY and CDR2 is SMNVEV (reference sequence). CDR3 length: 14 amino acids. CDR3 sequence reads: CASRRTGVGTEAFF.

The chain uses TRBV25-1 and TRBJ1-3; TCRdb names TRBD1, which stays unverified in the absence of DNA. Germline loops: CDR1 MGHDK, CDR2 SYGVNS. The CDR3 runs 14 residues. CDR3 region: CASRGAGNGNTIYF.

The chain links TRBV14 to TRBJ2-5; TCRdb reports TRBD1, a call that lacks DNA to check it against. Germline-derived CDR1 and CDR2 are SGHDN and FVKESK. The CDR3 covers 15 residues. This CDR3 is CASSQISGVKETQYF.

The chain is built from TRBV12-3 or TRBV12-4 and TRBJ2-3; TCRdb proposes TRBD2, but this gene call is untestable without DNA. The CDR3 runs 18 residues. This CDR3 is CASSLAYPSGRTTDTQYF.

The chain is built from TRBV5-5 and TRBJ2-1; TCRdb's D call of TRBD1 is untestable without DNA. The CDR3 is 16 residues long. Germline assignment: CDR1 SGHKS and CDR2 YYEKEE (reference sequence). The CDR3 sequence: CASSLADRVVYNEQFF.

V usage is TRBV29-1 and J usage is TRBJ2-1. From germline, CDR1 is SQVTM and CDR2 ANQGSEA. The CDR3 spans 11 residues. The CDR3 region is CSSDRGNEQFF.

This CDR3 is CASSYGGAAGTEAFF. The chain combines TRBV5-1 with TRBJ1-1. CDR1 and CDR2 (germline): SGHRS, YFSETQ. This CDR3 spans 15 amino acids.

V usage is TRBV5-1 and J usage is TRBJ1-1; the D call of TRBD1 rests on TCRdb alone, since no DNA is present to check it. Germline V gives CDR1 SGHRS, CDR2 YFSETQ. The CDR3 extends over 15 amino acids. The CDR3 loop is CASMIQGGVNTEAFF.

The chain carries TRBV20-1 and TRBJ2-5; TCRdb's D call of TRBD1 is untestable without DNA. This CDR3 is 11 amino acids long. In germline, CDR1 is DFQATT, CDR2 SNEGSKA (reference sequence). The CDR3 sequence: CSANRQETQYF.

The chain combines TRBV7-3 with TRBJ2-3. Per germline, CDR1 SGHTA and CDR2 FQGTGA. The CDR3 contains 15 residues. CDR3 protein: CASSLGRLSTDTQYF.

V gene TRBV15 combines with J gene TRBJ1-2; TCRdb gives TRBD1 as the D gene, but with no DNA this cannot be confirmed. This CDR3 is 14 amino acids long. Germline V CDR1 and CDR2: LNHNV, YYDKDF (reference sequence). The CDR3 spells CATSRDVGAYGYTF.

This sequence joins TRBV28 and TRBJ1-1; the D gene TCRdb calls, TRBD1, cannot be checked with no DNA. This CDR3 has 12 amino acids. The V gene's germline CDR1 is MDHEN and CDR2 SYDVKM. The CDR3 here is CASGQTNTEAFF.

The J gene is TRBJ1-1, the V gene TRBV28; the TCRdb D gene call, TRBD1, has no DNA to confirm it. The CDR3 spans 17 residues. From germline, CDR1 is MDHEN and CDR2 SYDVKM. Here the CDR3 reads CASSLPQGVGANTEAFF.

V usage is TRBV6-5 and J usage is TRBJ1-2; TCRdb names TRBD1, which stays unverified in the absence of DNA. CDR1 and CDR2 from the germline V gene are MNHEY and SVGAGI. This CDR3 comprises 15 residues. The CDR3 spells CASSYSEEGTDGYTF.

The CDR3 reads CASSEDAGEKLFF. The rearrangement uses TRBV6-1 and TRBJ1-4. Germline V gives CDR1 MNHNS, CDR2 SASEGT. There are 13 residues in the CDR3.

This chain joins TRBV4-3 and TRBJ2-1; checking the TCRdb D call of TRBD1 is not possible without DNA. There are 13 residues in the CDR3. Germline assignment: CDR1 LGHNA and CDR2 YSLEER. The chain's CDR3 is CASRDTDSNEQFF.

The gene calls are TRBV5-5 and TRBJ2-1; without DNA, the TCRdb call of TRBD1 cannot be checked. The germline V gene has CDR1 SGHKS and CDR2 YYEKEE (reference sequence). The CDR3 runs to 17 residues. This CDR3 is CASNLWGLGGRGNEQFF.

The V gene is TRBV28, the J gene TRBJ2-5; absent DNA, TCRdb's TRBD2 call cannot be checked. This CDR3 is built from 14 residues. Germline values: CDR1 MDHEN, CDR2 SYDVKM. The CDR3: CASRFTAVQKTQYF.

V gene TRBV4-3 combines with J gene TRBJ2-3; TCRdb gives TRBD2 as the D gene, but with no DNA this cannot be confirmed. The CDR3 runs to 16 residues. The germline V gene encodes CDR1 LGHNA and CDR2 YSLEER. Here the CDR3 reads CASSQDPHPSTDTQYF.

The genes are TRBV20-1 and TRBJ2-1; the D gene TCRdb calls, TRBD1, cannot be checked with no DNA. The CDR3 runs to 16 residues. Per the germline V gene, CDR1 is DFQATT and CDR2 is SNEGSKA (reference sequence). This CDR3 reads CSARALGTGGNNEQFF.

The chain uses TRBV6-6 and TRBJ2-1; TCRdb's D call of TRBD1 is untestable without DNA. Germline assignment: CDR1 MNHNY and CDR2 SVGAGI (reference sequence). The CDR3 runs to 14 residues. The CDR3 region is CASSYQGQGLEQFF.

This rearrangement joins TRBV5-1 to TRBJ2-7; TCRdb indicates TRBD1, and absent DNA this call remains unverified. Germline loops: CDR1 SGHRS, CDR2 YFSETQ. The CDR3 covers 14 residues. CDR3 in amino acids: CASSLTGRNYEQYF.

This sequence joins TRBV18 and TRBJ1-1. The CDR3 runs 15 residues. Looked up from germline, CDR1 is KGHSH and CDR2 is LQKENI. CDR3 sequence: CASSPRVLLNTEAFF.

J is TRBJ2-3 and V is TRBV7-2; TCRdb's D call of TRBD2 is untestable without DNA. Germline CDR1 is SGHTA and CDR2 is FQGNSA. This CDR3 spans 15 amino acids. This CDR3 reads CASSTVAGVTDTQYF.

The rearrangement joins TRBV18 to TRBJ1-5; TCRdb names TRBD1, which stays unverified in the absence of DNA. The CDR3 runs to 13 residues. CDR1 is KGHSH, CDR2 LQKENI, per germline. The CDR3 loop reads CASSASGEQPQHF.

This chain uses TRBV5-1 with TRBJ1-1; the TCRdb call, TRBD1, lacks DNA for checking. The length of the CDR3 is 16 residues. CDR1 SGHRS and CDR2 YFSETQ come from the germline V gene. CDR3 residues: CASSFLTGGTNTEAFF.